A single sample gave rise to the 3 T cell receptor beta chains below, sequenced in a study of identical twins. TCRdb re-analysed the 5' RACE reads in MiXCR, keeping a single row per CDR3 protein. The table shows about 470,000 distinct CDR3 sequences, with roughly 26% occurring only once. These sequences were also reported in another study, on T cells expressing NK-cell markers.

Sequenced sample: CD4+ T cells sorted from blood. These receptors were obtained from a woman aged 18 to 35 in good health.

The V and J genes are TRBV12-3 or TRBV12-4 and TRBJ2-3; 13 bases match TRBD2. The CDR3 extends over 17 amino acids. J gave up 2 bases and V 6 bases, and 8 bases lay outside the gene matches. The CDR3 region is CASRGTSGDSPTDTQYF. CDR3 DNA sequence: TGTGCCAGCAGGGGGACTAGCGGGGACAGTCCCACAGATACGCAGTATTTT.

There are a few counts of this clonotype. The chain links TRBV7-9 to TRBJ2-5, with D uncertain. This CDR3 has 12 residues. V lost 2 bases and J 7 bases, leaving 8 bases between the germline ends. Germline CDR1 and CDR2: SEHNR and FQNEAQ (reference sequence). DNA of the CDR3: TGTGCCAGCAGCTTAAGGGTTACGACCCAGTACTTC. Translating gives CASSLRVTTQYF.

V and J are TRBV12-3 or TRBV12-4 and TRBJ2-1; 11 bases align to TRBD2. With V trimmed by 2 bases and J by 7 bases, 7 bases remained unmatched. The CDR3 totals 16 residues. CDR3 sequence (DNA): TGTGCCAGCAGTTTATCGGGGACTAGCGGCATAAATGAGCAGTTCTTC. Its protein product is CASSLSGTSGINEQFF.